This T cell receptor (beta chain) was sequenced during a study of TIL therapy for anti-PD-1-resistant metastatic lung cancer (dated by TCRdb to the early 2020s). About the study as a whole: Tumors were harvested prior to any PD-1/PD-L1 blockade, after which nivolumab was administered to patients, and lymphodepletion, expanded TIL infusion and IL-2 were given to patients who progressed. T cell receptor beta sequencing of tumor and peripheral blood was used to follow clonotypes across the tumor, the expanded TIL product and serial blood samples. Across the cohort, whole-exome sequencing showed a median non-synonymous tumor mutation burden of approximately 1.5 mutations per megabase. Most of the cohort had lung adenocarcinoma, a handful of tumors were EGFR-mutant and two were ALK-rearranged, and half of the patients were current or former smokers. Enrolled patients had a median age of roughly 50 years (range roughly 38-80) and a median tumor PD-L1 proportion score of around 5.9%. Beyond this particular receptor, the publication reports: Infused TIL clonotypes partially replaced the baseline peripheral repertoire then decayed over months, with no apparent association between persistence and response. The study protocol defined all tumor marker inferences as exploratory. The cohort was highly selected, including more treatment-naive, never-smoker and oncogene-addicted patients than is typical, which limits generalizability.

Comment on this clone: Its cognate antigen has yet to be identified. One base away there is no much larger clone; base qualities are not given.

Using bias-controlled multiplex PCR with the immunoSEQ v3 hsTCRB kit, the TCR beta CDR3 regions were amplified from genomic DNA. The TCR libraries were sequenced on an Illumina NextSeq 500 to around 1.9 million read pairs for survey level or about 5-6.5 million read pairs for deep level. The study's processing was this. V, D and J genes were assigned, non-productive sequences were removed, and clonality was reported by immunoSEQ Analyzer software. Repertoires were compared using productive Simpson clonality and Morisita overlap index of productive TRB rearrangements between infused TIL and blood. Absolute clonotype counts in blood were estimated as lymphocyte count times CD3+ fraction times the clone's productive frequency. This immuneACCESS table, as held by TCRdb, lists in-frame sequences with V and J called but not all clones. Of the missing ones, under half trace to an unresolved V gene in checked studies; the others have no known cause. That table supplies the V and J calls and clone size; D and trimming were determined from the DNA. The sample table holds about 36,000 clones, of which about 70% were seen once. The ten top clones hold approximately 6% of the sample.

The CDR3 runs 12 amino acids, cysteine and phenylalanine included. The kept DNA is CDR3 alone, 36 bases in frame from the first base. The germline V gene specifies SGHTA as CDR1 and FQGNSA as CDR2. V is reduced by 3 bases and J by 8 bases, leaving a spacing of 10 bases between them. This specimen's time point label, interpreted: pre-treatment sample, taken before nivolumab and TIL therapy. Between October 2017 and January 2020, a dual-center phase I trial enrolled adults who had stage 4 NSCLC. Samples came from a single-arm, open-label phase I trial of tumor-infiltrating lymphocyte therapy with nivolumab in advanced non-small cell lung cancer. Blood mononuclear cells from EDTA tubes were separated on a Ficoll gradient and snap-frozen as pellets, and DNA was extracted from the cells using a Qiagen mini-prep kit.

Sequencing was performed on blood, taken at baseline. The receptor's source is a person aged 25 to 85 with non-small cell lung cancer. Recombination connected TRBV7-2 to TRBJ1-1, with the D gene not confidently named. The DNA is as follows: TGTGCCAGCAGCTTTCGCAGACGGGAAGCTTTCTTT. It translates to CASSFRRREAFF.